One sample yielded the 10 T cell receptor beta chains listed below, sequenced in a study of tumor-infiltrating lymphocytes in localized non-small cell lung cancer. Here immunoSEQ multiplex PCR was the method, and the copy in TCRdb shows in-frame clones only, minus some. Found here are 10,000 to 13,000 clones, about 69% of them singletons; the top ten hold around 10%. Material: lung tumor tissue. The origin of the receptors is a human donor with non-small cell lung cancer.

The DNA for the CDR3 is TGTGCCTGGGGTAGCAACACTGAAGCTTTCTTT. It translates to CAWGSNTEAFF. This chain uses TRBV30 with TRBJ1-1; D is ambiguous. CDR3 length equals 11 residues. Between the trimmed V and J ends, which lost 5 bases and 2 bases, there was a span of 6 bases. Germline loops: CDR1 GTSNPN, CDR2 SVGIG (reference sequence).

The chain has TRBV4-3 and TRBJ1-1; D not resolved. Trimming shortened V by 1 base and J by 5 bases, and 8 bases separated the two germline ends. CDR1 is LGHNA and CDR2 is YSLEER in the germline V gene. The CDR3 sequence is 13 residues long. CDR3 sequence reads: CASSQGGYTEAFF. Written as DNA, the CDR3 is TGCGCCAGCAGCCAAGGGGGTTATACTGAAGCTTTCTTT.

The sample holds a few counts of this clone. The V call is TRBV5-1, the J call TRBJ2-3; D gene ambiguous. The V gene's germline CDR1 is SGHRS and CDR2 YFSETQ. V lost 1 base, J lost 4 bases, and 4 bases lay in between. CDR3 length: 12 residues. The CDR3 region has the DNA TGCGCCAGCAGCTTGTACCCAGATACGCAGTATTTT. Protein product: CASSLYPDTQYF.

This clone is a singleton in its sample. V is TRBV5-1 and J is TRBJ2-1, with 7 bases aligning to TRBD1. Germline V CDR1 and CDR2: SGHRS, YFSETQ. Trimming took 2 bases from V and 4 from J; bases not matched to a gene: 9. This CDR3 has 16 amino acids. CDR3 in amino acids: CASSFVPGTAYNEQFF. The CDR3 nucleotides read TGCGCCAGCAGCTTCGTTCCCGGGACAGCATACAATGAGCAGTTCTTC.

This chain connects TRBV19 to TRBJ1-5; D gene ambiguous. Germline V gene sequence: CDR1 LNHDA, CDR2 SQIVND (reference sequence). Trimming shortened V by 1 base and J by 4 bases, and 5 bases separated the two germline ends. CDR3 length: 13 amino acids. The CDR3 region is CASSIGPNQPQHF. Here the CDR3 DNA reads TGTGCCAGTAGTATAGGACCTAATCAGCCCCAGCATTTT.

The J gene is TRBJ1-6, the V gene TRBV9; TRBD1 might be the D (6 bases). Trimming removed 0 bases at V and 6 bases at J, with 16 bases between. The CDR3 sequence is 17 residues long. Per the germline V gene, CDR1 is SGDLS and CDR2 is YYNGEE. The DNA of the CDR3 is TGTGCCAGCAGCGTAGTTCGGCAGGGGATGGTTAATTCACCCCTCCACTTT. It encodes CASSVVRQGMVNSPLHF.

The CDR3, as DNA: TGTGCCAGCAGTGTCTTCCTCGGACAAATGAACACTGAAGCTTTCTTT. It yields the protein CASSVFLGQMNTEAFF. The rearrangement joins TRBV6-1 to TRBJ1-1; tentative D call: TRBD1 (5 bases). Germline CDR1 is MNHNS and CDR2 is SASEGT. The CDR3 is 16 amino acids. V gave up 4 bases and J gave up 0 bases, with 15 bases separating them.

This clone was picked up a small number of times. The chain joins TRBV10-1 to TRBJ2-7; D is ambiguous. This CDR3 has 14 residues. Trimming shortened V by 5 bases and J by 6 bases, and 17 bases separated the two germline ends. Germline lookup yields CDR1 WNHNN and CDR2 SYGVQD (reference sequence). This chain's CDR3 is CASSPTSTLSEQYF. The CDR3 DNA reads TGCGCCAGCAGTCCTACTTCAACCCTCTCCGAGCAGTACTTC.

The chain links TRBV11-3 to TRBJ2-3, with 7 bases that match TRBD2. The trim removed 2 bases at V and 8 bases at J, leaving 7 bases unmatched. Germline V gene sequence: CDR1 SGHNT, CDR2 YENEEA. CDR3 length equals 14 residues. The CDR3 DNA follows: TGTGCCAGCAGCTTAAGAGCGGGGTTTGGTACGCAGTATTTT. Translation: CASSLRAGFGTQYF. Full variable domain (outside the CDR3, taken from reference TRBV11-3 and TRBJ2-3): EAGVVQSPRYKIIEKKQPVAFWCNPISGHNTLYWYLQNLGQGPELLIRYENEEAVDDSQLPKDRFSAERLKGVDSTLKIQPAELGDSAVYLCASSLRAGFGTQYFGPGTRLTVL.

CDR3 amino acids: CASSQWGYGYTF. CDR3 nucleotides: TGTGCCAGCAGTCAGTGGGGGTATGGCTACACCTTC. V is TRBV7-2 and J is TRBJ1-2; D is possibly TRBD1 (5 bases). CDR3 length equals 12 residues. Germline assignment: CDR1 SGHTA and CDR2 FQGNSA. V shed 6 bases and J shed 5 bases, with 10 bases lying between them.